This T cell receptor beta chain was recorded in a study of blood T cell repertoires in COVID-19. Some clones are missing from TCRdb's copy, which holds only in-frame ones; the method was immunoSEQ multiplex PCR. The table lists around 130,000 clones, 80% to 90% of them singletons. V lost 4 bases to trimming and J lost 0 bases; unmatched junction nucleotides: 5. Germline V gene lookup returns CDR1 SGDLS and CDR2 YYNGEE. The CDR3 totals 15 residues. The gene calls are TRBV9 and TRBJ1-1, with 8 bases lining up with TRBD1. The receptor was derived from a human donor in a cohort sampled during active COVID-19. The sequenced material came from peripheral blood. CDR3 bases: TGTGCCAGCAGCAGGGCAGGGGGCCTGAACACTGAAGCTTTCTTT. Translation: CASSRAGGLNTEAFF.